This T cell receptor (beta chain) stems from a study of cytomegalovirus exposure and HLA in healthy donors (dated by TCRdb to about 2017). Concerning the study at large: An earlier analysis of 550 to 700 of the donors reported approximately 290 Gb of sequence data and some 120 million unique TCR beta sequences from 150 million to 200 million T cells. Approximately 310 gigabases of sequencing data and tens of millions of unique TCR sequences were included in an early release covering several hundred HLA-typed donors. Of the roughly 430 genotyped donors, 81% fell in the genetic ancestry cluster associated with self-reported Caucasian donors. The aim of the study was to test whether cataloging public T cell receptors could identify signatures of past pathogen exposure. Using immunosequencing, the study profiled T cell repertoires from about 610 subjects and related those repertoires to cytomegalovirus serostatus. Along with the approximately 620-subject first cohort, a separate validation cohort of over a hundred different subjects was used. To predict cytomegalovirus infection status, the study combined high-throughput TCR immunosequencing, statistical association of individual TCRs with disease status, and machine learning. A later analysis re-analyzed previously published TCR beta repertoires from roughly 690 donors and added high-resolution HLA genotyping to study TCR occurrence patterns. Rather than using new phenotypic data, the later analysis identified candidate immune exposures from TCR beta sequences and from how often those sequences occurred across donors. An earlier analysis of around 580 of the donors used high-throughput TCR beta sequencing to judge whether each TCR beta V gene segment behaved as functional or pseudogenic. Donor age, sex, ethnicity and CMV serostatus were compiled together with the repertoire data. A later genetic analysis used genome-wide SNP genotypes for about 60% of the roughly 700 donors, treating that subset as a discovery cohort. All discovery cohort repertoires had been generated on a single sequencing platform. HLA typing covered class I and class II loci at four-digit resolution. The number of donors typed differed by locus, with roughly 629-640 for A, B, C, DRB1 and DQB1, roughly 520 for DQA1, over 600 for DPA1, and 472 for DPB1. Because of strong linkage in the cohort, roughly 5 DR-DQ haplotypes were treated as single units for association and clustering. Across approximately 400 genotyped donors of the cohort, an average of approximately 240,000 unique TCR beta nucleotide sequences per donor were sequenced, and approximately 19% of those sequences were non-productive.

Library preparation used the immunoSEQ multiplex PCR assay. A mixture of 60 forward primers for TCR Vbeta segments and 13 reverse primers for TCR Jbeta segments was used in the multiplex PCR. The CDR3 region of rearranged TCR beta genes was amplified from genomic DNA by a multiplex PCR assay. The amplified TCR beta libraries were sequenced on the Illumina HiSeq System as 87-base-pair reads. In the original analysis: A later analysis counted about 80 million unique TCR beta chains across the 666 repertoires, and around 9.9 million of these chains were shared by at least two donors. Raw reads were error-corrected and collapsed into unique sequences with a nearest-neighbor algorithm that merged closely related sequences to remove PCR and sequencing errors. CDR3 sequences were aligned to IMGT reference sequences to assign V, D and J gene segments. For a sequence to be retained, a match of at least six nucleotides to both a V gene segment and a J gene segment was required. A rearrangement was called productive if the CDR3 had no stop codons and remained in frame with V and J, and every other rearrangement was called non-productive. CDR3 was defined by IMGT convention, running from the second conserved V-encoded cysteine to the conserved J-encoded phenylalanine. The earlier analysis of 450 to 750 of the donors excluded any sequence lacking an unambiguous match to a single V gene segment. An earlier analysis of a few hundred of the donors called V segments functional above 56.7% productive rearrangements and segregating when the between-donor standard deviation exceeded 5%. A statistical classification framework was built for diagnosing cytomegalovirus status from the catalog of TCR beta chain sequences. V and J gene assignment, in a later analysis, came from comparing TCR nucleotide sequences with IMGT/GENE-DB human TR gene sequences. The TCRdist pipeline was used in a later analysis to assign CDR3 sequences and most-parsimonious VDJ recombination scenarios. In a later analysis, every TCR beta chain was defined by the combination of its CDR3 amino acid sequence and its V-gene family, and reads without a unique V-gene family were dropped. A later analysis removed 600 or so highly shared, low-generation-probability nucleotide sequences to deal with suspected cross-contamination and a sequencing artifact. In a later analysis, a clonal expansion index for each public chain was calculated from normalized within-repertoire ranks of inferred template counts. In a later analysis, generation probabilities were computed using a VDJ recombination model fitted to out-of-frame rearrangements, and the results were checked against IGoR. A later analysis scored TCR-TCR, TCR-HLA and TCR-CMV co-occurrence with hypergeometric tests, applying a repertoire-size bias correction to TCR pairs. In a later analysis, false discovery rates were estimated by permuting HLA or CMV assignments 20 times. A later analysis grouped co-occurring TCRs with DBSCAN, adding TCRdist sequence similarity when clustering within HLA-allele-positive subsets. Repertoires with fewer than 30,000 or more than 120,000 public chains were left out of co-occurrence clustering, as were about five repertoires with anomalous nucleotide sharing. Entries here come from immuneACCESS through TCRdb and include only in-frame sequences with V and J called. Some clones fail to appear in such tables; in the studies checked, an unresolved V gene covers under half of the shortfall, and the cause of the remainder is unknown. Clone size and V and J calls were adopted from that table, with D and trimming inferred from the DNA. The sample table lists about 190,000 clones, about 88% of them with a count of one. Roughly 1.7% of the sample lies in the top ten.

According to the germline V gene (reference sequence), CDR1 reads GTSNPN and CDR2 reads SVGIG. Trimming at the junction amounts to 7 bases on V and 1 base on J, and the germline ends lie 11 bases apart. The CDR3 measures 12 amino acids from cysteine to phenylalanine. Only CDR3 DNA remains: 36 bases, in frame from the first base. The full study reports these points: A few of the identified cytomegalovirus-associated TCR beta chains were confirmed in vitro to be specific for cytomegalovirus antigens. A later analysis reported that several top co-occurrence clusters appeared linked to parvovirus B19, influenza, CMV and Epstein-Barr virus. A later analysis found that HLA-associated TCR beta chains were more clonally expanded and had lower generation probabilities than equally common non-associated chains. Because counts were too low, roughly 16 rarely observed V segments, including chromosome 9 orphons, were excluded from the earlier analysis of a few hundred of the donors. Linkage disequilibrium might explain the correlated functional status among segregating V segments, but an unknown experimental factor could not be excluded. The presence/absence analyses assumed that sequencing depth was roughly uniform across donors, and that assumption may not be true. When HLA alleles, especially DR and DQ, strongly co-occurred, attributing TCR associations to individual alleles was difficult. A cluster of highly shared sequence variants was judged likely to represent a technical artifact of the sequencing pipeline. Most CMV-associated TCR beta chains appeared to be HLA-restricted in a later analysis, and the HLA associations seemed to be driven largely by CMV exposure. Because the 87-base-pair reads could not distinguish some IMGT-functional V segments, including TRBV6-2 and TRBV6-3, those segments were excluded. A further reported finding was that TCR beta sequences accurately predicted the HLA-A and HLA-B alleles for most subjects in the first cohort. The study listed 150 to 200 TCR beta chains as associated with cytomegalovirus. Because HLA typing was missing for some donors at each locus, association tests included only the typed subset. It was suggested by the authors that the approach could potentially be generalized to other disease states and immunological phenotypes. A later genetic analysis reported fewer N-insertions in productive TCRs among donors in an Asian-associated ancestry cluster than the roughly 670-donor mean. The classifier was reported to diagnose cytomegalovirus status with high specificity and sensitivity in both the original and validation cohorts. In a later analysis, the rate of TCR association differed among HLA loci, with DRB1 alleles having the most associated TCRs and HLA-C alleles having the fewest. In a later analysis, more than 15,000 TCR beta sequences were associated with specific HLA alleles at a false discovery rate of 0.05. In an earlier analysis of roughly 560 of the donors, most TCR beta V segments were observed in productive rearrangements about 90% or about 30% of the time, broadly matching IMGT annotations. A later genetic analysis associated a missense DCLRE1C variant with V-gene and J-gene trimming of TCR beta chains, and an independent cohort replicated the association. Most TCR sequences were seen in very few donors, while some public TCRs were found in many individuals. Immune exposure information for the cohort was limited to CMV serostatus. The cohort was sequenced for TCR beta chains only, and without alpha or paired-chain data the features that could be detected were limited.

In total, approximately 610 healthy bone marrow donors made up the cohort. At the time of sampling, every cohort member was nominally healthy, though immune exposures that went unrecorded were likely present. The donor was CMV seronegative and was included in the group of several hundred seronegative cohort members. A peripheral blood sample was provided by each donor, and peripheral blood mononuclear cells were used for TCR beta sequencing. Genomic DNA extraction from the blood cell samples was performed with the Qiagen DNeasy Blood Extraction Kit. To note about this clone: The antigen it binds to is not known. There are no base qualities to consult, and no much larger clone falls within one base.

The clonotype originates from a woman under 30 in good health and CMV-seronegative. The specimen was PBMCs. This chain is built from TRBV30 and TRBJ2-7; perhaps TRBD2 is the D gene, with 6 bases matching. CDR3 sequence: CAFRRESYEQYF. The nucleotide sequence reads TGTGCCTTCCGGAGGGAATCCTACGAGCAGTACTTC.